The 20 T cell receptor beta chains reported below all come from one sample, sequenced in a study of beta chain features in type 1 diabetes. The authors reverse transcribed all of the isolated RNA, so sequencing captured expressed TCRB transcripts. This table comes from immunoSEQ multiplex PCR, and its TCRdb copy is limited to in-frame clones, with some not included. Of around 240,000 clones in the sample, 15% to 20% were seen once. The antigens these receptors bind are not known. Study conclusions and caveats: Type 1 diabetes patients had TCRB CDR3s that were shorter (moderately but significantly so) in all four CD4+ subsets.

Material for sequencing was naive CD4+ T cells from blood. The receptors derive from a man aged 30 to 45 with type 1 diabetes.

This clone was seen more than once but under ten times. The chain recombines TRBV18 with TRBJ1-1; 9 bases match TRBD1. V dropped 5 bases and J dropped 3; count of bases not matched to a gene: 4. This CDR3 has 14 residues. Per the germline V gene, CDR1 is KGHSH and CDR2 is LQKENI. The CDR3 DNA sequence: TGTGCCAGCTCATCAGGGACAGGGTACACTGAAGCTTTCTTT. This translates into CASSSGTGYTEAFF.

This clone was observed a few times. The chain has TRBV9 and TRBJ1-3; D perhaps matches TRBD1 (6 bases). Trimming took off 0 bases at V and 2 bases at J, with 9 bases between the two ends. In germline, CDR1 is SGDLS, CDR2 YYNGEE. CDR3 length: 15 amino acids. The chain's CDR3 is CASSVAGGPGNTIYF. CDR3 in DNA: TGTGCCAGCAGCGTAGCTGGGGGGCCTGGAAACACCATATATTTT.

V and J are TRBV7-9 and TRBJ1-1, with D possibly matching TRBD1 (6 bases). Germline CDR1 reads SEHNR; CDR2 reads FQNEAQ (reference sequence). Trimming took off 7 bases at V and 0 bases at J, with 15 bases between the two ends. The CDR3 sequence is 15 residues long. The chain's CDR3 is CASTLLGTLNTEAFF. For the CDR3, the DNA is TGTGCCAGCACCTTGCTCGGGACACTGAACACTGAAGCTTTCTTT.

This clone has more than one count but fewer than ten. Other DNA sequences within the sample encode an identical CDR3. The CDR3 spells CSVGSETQYF. The CDR3 region has the DNA TGCAGCGTTGGCTCCGAGACCCAGTACTTC. The chain combines TRBV29-1 with TRBJ2-5, with D hard to call. This CDR3 has 10 amino acids. Per germline, CDR1 SQVTM and CDR2 ANQGSEA. The V end lost 4 bases, the J end lost 5 bases, and 5 bases lay between the germline ends.

The chain combines TRBV5-1 with TRBJ2-7, with D unresolved. Trimming stripped 0 bases from V and 0 bases from J, with 13 bases between. Germline CDR1 is SGHRS and CDR2 is YFSETQ. This CDR3 spans 16 amino acids. The CDR3 protein is CASSLEASGISYEQYF. The CDR3 DNA is TGCGCCAGCAGCTTGGAGGCCAGTGGAATCTCCTACGAGCAGTACTTC.

This clone was counted between two and nine times. This chain connects TRBV16 to TRBJ2-7; 7 nucleotides align to TRBD1. Trimming cost V 2 bases and J 5 bases; bases outside gene matches: 6. Looked up from germline, CDR1 is KGHSY and CDR2 is FQNENV. The CDR3 loop spans 14 amino acids. CDR3 DNA: TGTGCCAGCAGCCAAGCCCGCGACAGGGACGAGCAGTACTTC. Translated, it gives CASSQARDRDEQYF.

This clone has just a few counts. CDR3 nucleotides: TGCAGCGCCGAAGAGGGACGGGATACGCAGTATTTT. It specifies CSAEEGRDTQYF. V and J are TRBV29-1 and TRBJ2-3; D possibly uses TRBD1 or TRBD2 (5 bases each). The CDR3 is made up of 12 amino acids. Looked up from germline, CDR1 is SQVTM and CDR2 is ANQGSEA. V lost 7 bases, J lost 6 bases, and 14 bases lay in between.

This clone was seen a few times. The V and J genes are TRBV28 and TRBJ2-3; weak D call: TRBD1 (6 bases). The V gene lost 6 bases and the J gene lost 4 bases, with 17 bases spanning the gap. This CDR3 is 15 amino acids long. Germline CDR1 MDHEN, CDR2 SYDVKM. CDR3 coding DNA: TGTGCCAGCAGCGAGCTCGGACAGCAAGCAGATACGCAGTATTTT. Residues: CASSELGQQADTQYF.

The chain combines TRBV30 with TRBJ2-2; the D gene is possibly TRBD1 (5 bases). V lost 3 bases to trimming and J lost 6 bases, with 11 bases between them. The germline CDR1 and CDR2 sequences are GTSNPN and SVGIG (reference sequence). The length of the CDR3 is 13 residues. CDR3: CAWSTTGAGELFF. The CDR3 nucleotides read TGTGCCTGGAGCACCACAGGAGCCGGGGAGCTGTTTTTT.

V gene TRBV6-5 combines with J gene TRBJ2-7, with D tentatively TRBD1 (6 bases). The CDR3 length is 14 residues. V shed 5 bases and J shed 0 bases, with 11 bases lying between them. Germline values: CDR1 MNHEY, CDR2 SVGAGI. CDR3 coding DNA: TGTGCCAGCAGTCGACAGGTCCTCTCCTACGAGCAGTACTTC. This codes for CASSRQVLSYEQYF.

The chain recombines TRBV18 with TRBJ1-2; tentative D call: TRBD1 (6 bases). This CDR3 spans 13 amino acids. Trimming took off 3 bases at V and 6 bases at J, with 11 bases between the two ends. Looked up from germline, CDR1 is KGHSH and CDR2 is LQKENI. The CDR3 loop reads CASSPRTEDGYTF. The CDR3 DNA reads as TGTGCCAGCTCACCGAGGACAGAAGATGGCTACACCTTC.

This clone was seen more than once but under ten times. This rearrangement joins TRBV19 to TRBJ2-1; 8 bases line up with TRBD1. The germline gives CDR1 LNHDA, CDR2 SQIVND (reference sequence). This CDR3 is built from 14 residues. The V and J ends lost 7 bases and 5 bases, in that order; junction bases with no gene match: 7. CDR3 in amino acids: CASTPGTGNNEQFF. The CDR3 region has the DNA TGTGCCAGTACCCCCGGGACAGGAAACAATGAGCAGTTCTTC.

The rearrangement joins TRBV2 to TRBJ2-1; D perhaps matches TRBD1 (5 bases). Germline V gene sequence: CDR1 SNHLY, CDR2 FYNNEI. There are 14 residues in the CDR3. V lost 2 bases and J lost 2, with 7 bases in between. CDR3 amino acids: CASSEPGTYNEQFF. CDR3 nucleotides: TGTGCCAGCAGTGAACCAGGGACCTACAATGAGCAGTTCTTC.

This clone appeared a few times. The chain couples TRBV29-1 to TRBJ2-5; TRBD1 agrees at 8 bases. CDR3 length equals 14 residues. V shed 4 bases, J shed 3 bases, and the junction held 7 bases outside the gene matches. CDR1 is SQVTM, CDR2 ANQGSEA, per germline. CDR3 sequence (DNA): TGCAGCGTTGGCCGACAGGGGCAGGAAGAGACCCAGTACTTC. Translation gives CSVGRQGQEETQYF.

Here the CDR3 DNA reads TGTGCCAGCAGTTTCAGCCGAGGGGTGGAGACCCAGTACTTC. Translating gives CASSFSRGVETQYF. V is TRBV28 and J is TRBJ2-5, with D possibly called TRBD1 or TRBD2 (5 bases each). The CDR3 sequence is 14 residues long. Trimming left V 3 bases short and J 5 bases short, with 13 bases between. Germline V gene lookup returns CDR1 MDHEN and CDR2 SYDVKM.

The rearrangement links TRBV7-2 to TRBJ1-3; D is uncertain. Trimming cost V 2 bases and J 0 bases, with 2 bases left between them. The CDR3 has 13 residues. Per germline, CDR1 SGHTA and CDR2 FQGNSA. In nucleotides, the CDR3 is TGTGCCAGCAGCTTATCCTCTGGAAACACCATATATTTT. Protein: CASSLSSGNTIYF. The full variable domain, with the rest looked up from reference TRBV7-2 and TRBJ1-3, is GAGVSQSPSNKVTEKGKDVELRCDPISGHTALYWYRQSLGQGLEFLIYFQGNSAPDKSGLPSDRFSAERTGGSVSTLTIQRTQQEDSAVYLCASSLSSGNTIYFGEGSWLTVV.

This chain joins TRBV30 and TRBJ2-7; 12 bases map to TRBD1. With 4 bases clipped from V and 0 bases from J, the junction kept 16 bases outside the gene matches. This CDR3 region has 19 residues. Germline loops: CDR1 GTSNPN, CDR2 SVGIG (reference sequence). CDR3 region: CAWKHPSRDRGPHSYEQYF. DNA for the CDR3: TGTGCCTGGAAGCATCCCAGCCGGGACAGGGGGCCCCACTCCTACGAGCAGTACTTC.

The chain combines TRBV29-1 with TRBJ2-2; a possible D gene is TRBD2 (5 bases). Germline V CDR1 and CDR2: SQVTM, ANQGSEA. This CDR3 region has 15 residues. V gave up 6 bases and J gave up 1 base, with 15 bases separating them. The CDR3 loop reads CSVSMPSGNTGELFF. The CDR3 DNA reads as TGCAGCGTCTCCATGCCCAGCGGGAACACCGGGGAGCTGTTTTTT.

This clone was seen only a few times. The chain uses TRBV7-2 and TRBJ2-1; TRBD2 matches at 8 bases. The CDR3 is 18 residues long. The germline gives CDR1 SGHTA, CDR2 FQGNSA. J was trimmed by 0 bases and V by 5 bases; bases with no gene match: 12. The CDR3 here is CASSALDLAGSSYNEQFF. CDR3 nucleotide sequence: TGTGCCAGCAGCGCCCTGGATTTAGCGGGGAGCTCCTACAATGAGCAGTTCTTC.

The sample holds a few counts of this clone. The rearrangement uses TRBV30 and TRBJ1-1; 7 bases match TRBD1. Germline V CDR1 and CDR2: GTSNPN, SVGIG (reference sequence). The CDR3 length is 14 residues. V shed 7 bases, J shed 1 base, and the junction held 9 bases outside the gene matches. The CDR3 sequence is CASGWGQKNTEAFF. The CDR3 DNA sequence: TGTGCCTCCGGGTGGGGACAGAAGAACACTGAAGCTTTCTTT.